Here is one T cell receptor (beta chain) with its context. This sample also contains other DNA sequences that code for the same CDR3. V lost 1 base and J lost 0; bases outside the gene matches: 3. This CDR3 has 17 residues. Germline V gene data show CDR1 as SNHLY and CDR2 as FYNNEI. Documented time point: neoterminal ileum biopsy at postoperative endoscopy, about 6 months after surgery. The repertoire was sequenced with immunoSEQ multiplex PCR; TCRdb's copy has only in-frame clones and lacks some. The sample lists nearly 11,000 clones, roughly two thirds occurring once. These data belong to a study of T cell repertoires in ileal Crohn's disease.

The sequenced material came from ileal tissue. This receptor was taken from an adult with Crohn's disease. The chain couples TRBV2 to TRBJ2-1, with 10 bases matching TRBD2. The CDR3 region is CASSEGLAGASYNEQFF. CDR3 nucleotides: TGTGCCAGCAGTGAAGGTCTAGCGGGGGCCTCCTACAATGAGCAGTTCTTC.